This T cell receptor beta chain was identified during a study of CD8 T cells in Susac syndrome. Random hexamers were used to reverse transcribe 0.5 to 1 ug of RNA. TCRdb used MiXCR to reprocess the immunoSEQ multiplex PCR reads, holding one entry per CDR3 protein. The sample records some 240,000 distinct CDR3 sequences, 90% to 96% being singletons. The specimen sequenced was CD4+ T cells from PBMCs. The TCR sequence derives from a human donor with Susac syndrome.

For the CDR3, the DNA is TGCGCCAGCAGCCAAGCCGTGGGAGGGCCCCCCTCCTACAATGAGCAGTTCTTC. Protein sequence: CASSQAVGGPPSYNEQFF. The chain employs TRBV4-1 and TRBJ2-1; 7 positions agree with TRBD2. The CDR3 length is 18 residues. Losses at the gene ends were 1 base for V and 0 bases for J; bases not matched to a gene: 9. Germline CDR1 is MGHRA and CDR2 is YSYEKL.